The clone carrying this T cell receptor beta chain has only a few counts. This sample is part of a study of blood T cell repertoires in COVID-19. At the level of the study: COVID-19 samples, acute and convalescent, were from the United States, Italy and Spain. Sample material is recorded as cDNA or gDNA derived from T cells, B-cell-depleted T cells, or PBMCs.

The length of the CDR3 is 17 residues. The ends were cut back, 5 bases at V and 0 bases at J, with 17 bases in the middle. CDR1 MDHEN and CDR2 SYDVKM come from the germline V gene. Seattle patients were enrolled while actively infected and followed longitudinally. In the original analysis: Counts of nucleated cells, estimated from reference gene primer amplification, were obtained. TCRdb's copy holds only in-frame clones and misses some; the assay was immunoSEQ multiplex PCR. The V and J calls and the clone size are those of that table, but D and trimming were determined from the DNA. The sample has under 300,000 clones, 86% seen once; the top ten hold roughly 13%.

Input material: peripheral blood. The chain has TRBV28 and TRBJ2-4; tentatively, D is TRBD2 (6 bases). This receptor was identified in a woman aged 70-85 years with COVID-19, enrolled during active disease. The CDR3 DNA reads as TGTGCCAGCAGTCCCATTTCGCGGGGACTAGCCAAAAACATTCAGTACTTC. Translated, it gives CASSPISRGLAKNIQYF.